This T cell receptor (beta chain) was obtained from a study of T cells in Graves' hyperthyroidism and ophthalmopathy. To note about this clonotype: Its cognate antigen is unknown.

Patients aged 18 to 65 had newly diagnosed hyperthyroidism lasting under 2 months. The PBMCs studied were ones that came from 10 ml fresh peripheral blood. The source material, RNA transcripts, was used to amplify TCR beta CDR3 regions. HTBI primers were used for first-round RT-PCR of the TCR CDR3. Via MiXCR, TCRdb re-called the multiplex PCR reads, giving one row per CDR3 protein. This table has some 510,000 distinct CDR3 sequences, less than 25% appearing once. Notes on the study in general: Appearing also in blood were most of the thyroid clonotypes expanded above 0.001.

The clonotype was recovered from a man aged 18 to 30 with Graves' hyperthyroidism. Specimen: blood.

CDR3 DNA: TGTGCCAGCAGATCGGTTAGCTATGGCTACACCTTC. This gives the protein CASRSVSYGYTF. This chain joins TRBV27 and TRBJ1-2; D gene unclear. This CDR3 has 12 amino acids. V lost 6 bases to trimming and J lost 4 bases, with 9 bases between them. CDR1 and CDR2 from the germline V gene are MNHEY and SMNVEV (reference sequence).